Presented here are 14 T cell receptor beta chains from one specimen sequenced in a study of cytomegalovirus exposure and HLA in healthy donors. Primers for the PCR totalled 60 Vbeta and 13 Jbeta. Method: immunoSEQ multiplex PCR; TCRdb's copy keeps in-frame clones and lacks some. The data show around 130,000 clones, with about two thirds seen just once and around 7% held by the top ten. Input material: PBMCs. The receptor source for this set is a man in his forties in good health and CMV-seropositive.

The rearrangement uses TRBV5-1 and TRBJ2-2; a weak D match, TRBD1 (5 bases). V gave up 2 bases and J gave up 6 bases, with 23 bases separating them. Germline assignment: CDR1 SGHRS and CDR2 YFSETQ. The length of the CDR3 is 18 residues. The CDR3 spells CASSFLPEPTARSGELFF. In nucleotides, the CDR3 is TGCGCCAGCAGCTTCCTACCAGAACCGACAGCTAGGTCCGGGGAGCTGTTTTTT.

V gene TRBV5-6 combines with J gene TRBJ2-3; 8 bases agree with TRBD2. The ends lost 6 bases at V and 9 bases at J; junction bases unmatched: 12. Germline CDR1 is SGHDT and CDR2 is YYEEEE. The CDR3 covers 14 residues. The CDR3 region is CASTPPGSGNTQYF. In DNA form, the CDR3 reads TGTGCCAGCACCCCACCGGGTAGCGGGAACACGCAGTATTTT.

This chain links TRBV6-1 with TRBJ2-1; TRBD2 aligns across 13 bases. CDR1 is MNHNS and CDR2 is SASEGT in the germline V gene. V dropped 0 bases and J dropped 8; count of bases not matched to a gene: 7. CDR3 size: 17 residues. The CDR3 is CASSEAVGLAGMYEQFF. As DNA, the CDR3 is TGTGCCAGCAGTGAAGCAGTGGGACTAGCGGGGATGTATGAGCAGTTCTTC.

The J gene is TRBJ1-5, the V gene TRBV2; weak D call: TRBD1 (5 bases). The CDR3 is 15 amino acids. CDR1 is SNHLY, CDR2 FYNNEI, per germline. The germline V and J ends were trimmed by 7 bases and 4 bases, with 17 bases remaining between them. The CDR3 DNA follows: TGTGCCAGCACCAATATTCAGGGAAGGAATCAGCCCCAGCATTTT. Translation gives CASTNIQGRNQPQHF.

The chain links TRBV19 to TRBJ1-4; 11 bases line up with TRBD1. This CDR3 has 15 residues. Germline CDR1 is LNHDA and CDR2 is SQIVND (reference sequence). V shed 4 bases and J 6 bases; nucleotides not matched to a gene: 4. CDR3 amino acids: CASSRPGQGDEKLFF. CDR3 bases: TGTGCCAGTAGTAGGCCGGGACAGGGGGATGAAAAACTGTTTTTT.

The rearrangement joins TRBV11-2 to TRBJ2-3; 8 nucleotides agree with TRBD2. The CDR3 spans 19 residues. From germline, CDR1 is SGHAT and CDR2 FQNNGV. The ends lost 4 bases at V and 4 bases at J; junction bases unmatched: 19. CDR3 DNA: TGTGCCAGCAGCTCGACCCATTCAGTGGGGCGGGAGGAGGCAGATACGCAGTATTTT. This translates into CASSSTHSVGREEADTQYF.

This clone showed up just once. The chain combines TRBV18 with TRBJ1-1, with D unresolved. The CDR3 loop spans 14 amino acids. V was cut by 5 bases and J by 1 base, with 11 bases left in between. Germline values: CDR1 KGHSH, CDR2 LQKENI. For the CDR3, the DNA is TGTGCCAGCTCATCCTACACAGAGAACACTGAAGCTTTCTTT. Residues: CASSSYTENTEAFF.

The chain couples TRBV28 to TRBJ1-1; no definite D call. Trimming stripped 3 bases from V and 1 base from J, with 9 bases between. Germline V gives CDR1 MDHEN, CDR2 SYDVKM. This CDR3 is built from 14 residues. The CDR3 loop is CASSLGRSNTEAFF. CDR3 bases: TGTGCCAGCAGTTTGGGCCGTTCGAACACTGAAGCTTTCTTT.

This chain connects TRBV23-1 to TRBJ1-2; 7 nucleotides match TRBD1. TRBV23-1 counts as an open reading frame of uncertain function. The ends lost 0 bases at V and 6 bases at J; junction bases unmatched: 34. CDR3 length: 24 residues. Here the CDR3 reads CASSQSCRNPPDREVSPAPHGYTF. CDR3 bases: TGCGCCAGCAGTCAATCTTGCCGTAACCCCCCAGACAGGGAGGTGTCCCCAGCCCCCCATGGCTACACCTTC.

V is TRBV7-9 and J is TRBJ2-3; D possibly corresponds to TRBD2 (6 bases). The V end lost 6 bases, the J end lost 0 bases, and 13 bases lay between the germline ends. CDR1 SEHNR and CDR2 FQNEAQ come from the germline V gene (reference sequence). The CDR3 loop spans 15 amino acids. Written as DNA, the CDR3 is TGTGCCAGCAGGTACACCGGGACTAGCACAGATACGCAGTATTTT. It translates to CASRYTGTSTDTQYF.

The rearrangement uses TRBV5-6 and TRBJ2-3, with D possibly TRBD1 on 7 matching bases. The germline V and J ends were trimmed by 1 base and 2 bases, with 11 bases remaining between them. CDR1 is SGHDT and CDR2 is YYEEEE in the germline V gene. This CDR3 comprises 15 residues. CDR3 nucleotides: TGTGCCAGCAGCTTGCCAGGGGGGTACACAGATACGCAGTATTTT. Translated, it gives CASSLPGGYTDTQYF.

With regard to this clone: Other DNA sequences of this sample code for an identical CDR3. The CDR3 spells CASSLVAGGTDTQYF. The DNA for the CDR3 is TGTGCCAGCAGCTTAGTAGCAGGGGGCACAGATACGCAGTATTTT. The V and J genes are TRBV7-9 and TRBJ2-3; the D gene is possibly TRBD1 (6 bases). Trimming took off 1 base at V and 1 base at J, with 9 bases between the two ends. CDR3 length: 15 residues. The germline gives CDR1 SEHNR, CDR2 FQNEAQ (reference sequence). Combining the CDR3 with reference TRBV7-9 and TRBJ2-3 gives the whole variable domain DTGVSQNPRHKITKRGQNVTFRCDPISEHNRLYWYRQTLGQGPEFLTYFQNEAQLEKSRLLSDRFSAERPKGSFSTLEIQRTEQGDSAMYLCASSLVAGGTDTQYFGPGTRLTVL.

The chain joins TRBV19 to TRBJ1-2; TRBD1 matches at 9 bases. Germline V gives CDR1 LNHDA, CDR2 SQIVND (reference sequence). V dropped 4 bases and J dropped 6; count of bases not matched to a gene: 9. This CDR3 is built from 15 residues. CDR3 DNA: TGTGCCAGTAGTACGCTACTGGACAGGGGCAATGGCTACACCTTC. Its protein is CASSTLLDRGNGYTF.

V and J are TRBV2 and TRBJ2-5, with 14 bases identical to TRBD2. The CDR3 sequence is 16 residues long. J gave up 1 base and V 3 bases, and 1 base lay outside the gene matches. Germline V CDR1 and CDR2: SNHLY, FYNNEI. The CDR3 here is CASSDGLAGGQETQYF. DNA of the CDR3: TGTGCCAGCAGTGACGGACTAGCGGGGGGCCAAGAGACCCAGTACTTC.